This T cell receptor (beta chain) was sequenced in a study of Graves' ophthalmopathy and Graves' hyperthyroidism. Germline V CDR1 and CDR2: ENHRY, SYGVKD. The CDR3 runs 12 residues. Trimming shortened V by 11 bases and J by 4 bases, and 14 bases separated the two germline ends. This clonotype occurred many times. The TCR beta CDR3 regions underwent amplification from RNA transcripts. First-round RT-PCR with HTBI primers preceded a second-round multiplex PCR. TCRdb reprocessed the multiplex PCR reads via MiXCR and lists one record per CDR3 protein. The repertoire includes some 240,000 distinct CDR3 sequences, about 47% of them detected once, and roughly half sits in the top ten.

The chain is built from TRBV10-3 and TRBJ1-1; D might be TRBD1 (6 bases). This clonotype was sampled from an adult man with Graves' ophthalmopathy. Sequenced input: peripheral blood. In nucleotides, the CDR3 is TGTGCCTCCGCAGGGGTGGGCACTGAAGCTTTCTTT. This sequence encodes CASAGVGTEAFF.